The 25 T cell receptor beta chains presented below share a single source sample, sequenced in a study of T and B cells in COVID-19 patients. TRB rearrangements were amplified by multiplex PCR with BIOMED2 TRB-A/B primers. TCRdb itself ran the multiplex PCR reads through MiXCR, one entry per CDR3 protein. The table shows tens of thousands of distinct CDR3 sequences, with approximately 30% occurring only once. From blood, about 250-550 ng of genomic DNA served as TRB template. Sequencing was performed on blood. Receptor source: a human donor who had recovered from COVID-19.

The rearrangement joins TRBV13 to TRBJ2-3; D not resolved. Trimming pared 7 bases from V and 5 bases from J, leaving 13 bases between. CDR1 and CDR2 (germline): PRHDT, FYEKMQ (reference sequence). CDR3 length: 13 residues. The chain's CDR3 is CASTGSPGDTQYF. The CDR3 DNA follows: TGTGCCAGCACCGGTAGCCCGGGAGATACGCAGTATTTT. Together with reference TRBV13 and TRBJ2-3, the CDR3 gives the full variable domain: AAGVIQSPRHLIKEKRETATLKCYPIPRHDTVYWYQQGPGQDPQFLISFYEKMQSDKGSIPDRFSAQQFSDYHSELNMSSLELGDSALYFCASTGSPGDTQYFGPGTRLTVL.

By its share, this clonotype is medium-sized (0.01 to 0.1%). This chain uses TRBV19 with TRBJ2-3; TRBD2 aligns across 16 bases. V trimming: 4 bases; J trimming: 4 bases; junction bases outside the gene matches: 2. This CDR3 contains 16 residues. Germline CDR1 reads LNHDA; CDR2 reads SQIVND (reference sequence). This chain's CDR3 is CASSRGLAGGPDTQYF. As DNA, the CDR3 is TGTGCCAGTAGTAGGGGACTAGCGGGGGGGCCAGATACGCAGTATTTT.

This clonotype is medium-sized within its sample. Written as DNA, the CDR3 is TGTGCCAGCAGCTTAGGTGGGGAATTCCAAGAGACCCAGTACTTC. Translation gives CASSLGGEFQETQYF. The V gene is TRBV11-3, the J gene TRBJ2-5; no definite D call. The ends were cut back, 1 base at V and 1 base at J, with 10 bases in the middle. Germline-derived CDR1 and CDR2 are SGHNT and YENEEA. The CDR3 extends over 15 amino acids.

This clonotype was counted once. The chain joins TRBV5-1 to TRBJ2-3, with 15 bases fitting TRBD2. The V segment lost 4 bases and the J segment 6 bases; nucleotides outside the gene matches: 9. This CDR3 comprises 17 residues. CDR1 and CDR2 (germline): SGHRS, YFSETQ. CDR3 in amino acids: CASSEGLAGGQADTQYF. The CDR3 DNA follows: TGCGCCAGCAGCGAGGGACTAGCGGGGGGTCAGGCGGATACGCAGTATTTT.

The chain links TRBV6-1 to TRBJ1-5; no clear D. CDR1 is MNHNS, CDR2 SASEGT, per germline. V dropped 8 bases and J dropped 3 bases, with 11 bases sitting between them. The CDR3 covers 13 residues. The CDR3 loop is CASCRGINQPQHF. In DNA, the CDR3 is TGTGCCAGCTGTCGAGGAATCAATCAGCCCCAGCATTTT.

The chain carries TRBV11-3 and TRBJ2-1; D possibly corresponds to TRBD1 (5 bases). V was clipped by 1 base and J by 4 bases, with 8 bases between them. This CDR3 is 14 amino acids long. Germline-derived CDR1 and CDR2 are SGHNT and YENEEA. The DNA for the CDR3 is TGTGCCAGCAGCTTAGCCGACAGTTACAATGAGCAGTTCTTC. It specifies CASSLADSYNEQFF. Full variable domain (outside the CDR3, taken from reference TRBV11-3 and TRBJ2-1): EAGVVQSPRYKIIEKKQPVAFWCNPISGHNTLYWYLQNLGQGPELLIRYENEEAVDDSQLPKDRFSAERLKGVDSTLKIQPAELGDSAVYLCASSLADSYNEQFFGPGTRLTVL.

This chain connects TRBV28 to TRBJ2-3; D remains ambiguous. The CDR3 is made up of 14 amino acids. The germline V gene has CDR1 MDHEN and CDR2 SYDVKM. V was trimmed by 5 bases and J by 0 bases, leaving 9 bases between them. The DNA of the CDR3 is TGTGCCAGCAGTCACCTCAGTAGCACAGATACGCAGTATTTT. Translated: CASSHLSSTDTQYF.

The chain recombines TRBV10-3 with TRBJ2-5; TRBD2 matches 8 bases. V shed 2 bases, J shed 5 bases, and the junction held 10 bases outside the gene matches. Germline CDR1 ENHRY, CDR2 SYGVKD. CDR3 length: 16 residues. CDR3: CAISETTGGARETQYF. The CDR3 DNA sequence: TGTGCCATCAGTGAGACCACCGGGGGGGCCAGGGAGACCCAGTACTTC.

The chain has TRBV7-9 and TRBJ2-2; 8 bases agree with TRBD1. The CDR3 is 15 residues long. Trimming at V came to 5 bases and at J to 4 bases, leaving 6 bases not matched to a gene. CDR1 is SEHNR and CDR2 is FQNEAQ in the germline V gene (reference sequence). As DNA, the CDR3 is TGTGCCAGCAGCCTGGACAGGGTCGGCACCGGGGAGCTGTTTTTT. Amino acid sequence: CASSLDRVGTGELFF.

The chain joins TRBV5-4 to TRBJ2-1; a weak D match, TRBD2 (6 bases). Germline CDR1 SGHNT, CDR2 YYREEE (reference sequence). Trimming cost V 3 bases and J 4 bases, with 14 bases left between them. CDR3 size: 15 residues. CDR3 DNA sequence: TGTGCCAGCAGCTCCCGGGACTTATCTTACAATGAGCAGTTCTTC. Its translation: CASSSRDLSYNEQFF.

V and J are TRBV5-1 and TRBJ1-4, with D unresolved. This CDR3 contains 17 residues. V was clipped by 1 base and J by 2 bases, with 15 bases between them. Germline V lookup: CDR1 SGHRS, CDR2 YFSETQ. CDR3 sequence reads: CASSLRPPGGTNEKLFF. The CDR3 DNA sequence: TGCGCCAGCAGCTTGAGGCCTCCCGGCGGTACTAATGAAAAACTGTTTTTT. The whole variable domain, remainder taken from reference TRBV5-1 and TRBJ1-4, is KAGVTQTPRYLIKTRGQQVTLSCSPISGHRSVSWYQQTPGQGLQFLFEYFSETQRNKGNFPGRFSGRQFSNSRSEMNVSTLELGDSALYLCASSLRPPGGTNEKLFFGSGTQLSVL.

The chain is built from TRBV4-1 and TRBJ2-7, with 7 bases that match TRBD1. Germline CDR1 and CDR2: MGHRA and YSYEKL. The length of the CDR3 is 15 residues. The trim removed 1 base at V and 3 bases at J, leaving 6 bases unmatched. CDR3 DNA sequence: TGCGCCAGCAGCCAAGTATTTACAGGGGTCTACGAGCAGTACTTC. This gives the protein CASSQVFTGVYEQYF.

In this sample, this clonotype is medium-sized (0.01 to 0.1%). The chain joins TRBV12-3 or TRBV12-4 to TRBJ2-3; D is undetermined. The CDR3 loop spans 13 amino acids. V lost 0 bases and J 4 bases, leaving 5 bases between the germline ends. The CDR3 bases are TGTGCCAGCAGTTTAGCAGGGCCAGATACGCAGTATTTT. Residues: CASSLAGPDTQYF.

This clonotype showed up just a few times. The V and J genes are TRBV20-1 and TRBJ2-5; 7 bases are a match to TRBD1. With 6 bases clipped from V and 5 bases from J, the junction kept 6 bases outside the gene matches. This CDR3 contains 12 residues. Germline values: CDR1 DFQATT, CDR2 SNEGSKA (reference sequence). The CDR3 sequence: CSAQTGYETQYF. Here the CDR3 DNA reads TGCAGTGCCCAGACAGGGTACGAGACCCAGTACTTC.

By its share, this clonotype is medium-sized (0.01 to 0.1%). The CDR3 reads CASSLPVTGELFF. The CDR3 nucleotides read TGTGCCAGCAGTTTACCAGTTACCGGGGAGCTGTTTTTT. The genes are TRBV6-5 and TRBJ2-2; D ambiguous. The germline V gene has CDR1 MNHEY and CDR2 SVGAGI. The CDR3 extends over 13 amino acids. V shed 4 bases and J shed 5 bases, with 8 bases lying between them.

In this sample, this clonotype turned up a few times. For the CDR3, the DNA is TGTGCCAGCAGTGAAGGACAGGGGGCTCAGCCCCAGCATTTT. Translated, it gives CASSEGQGAQPQHF. This sequence joins TRBV6-1 and TRBJ1-5; 10 bases agree with TRBD1. Germline CDR1 is MNHNS and CDR2 is SASEGT. The J segment lost 6 bases and the V segment lost 1 base, leaving 0 bases of the junction unmatched. This CDR3 region has 14 residues.

The chain recombines TRBV6-5 with TRBJ1-4; 8 positions agree with TRBD1. The better agreement between TRBJ2-2 and the DNA end casts doubt on the J call. The CDR3 has 15 amino acids. Germline-derived CDR1 and CDR2 are MNHEY and SVGAGI. The CDR3 loop is CASRLTGAPTGELFF. CDR3 in DNA: TGTGCCAGCAGACTGACAGGGGCACCGACCGGGGAGCTGTTTTTT.

By share, this clonotype counts as medium-sized. The genes are TRBV18 and TRBJ2-2; tentative D call: TRBD2 (6 bases). V was cut by 0 bases and J by 0 bases, with 8 bases left in between. This CDR3 is 16 amino acids long. CDR1 is KGHSH, CDR2 LQKENI, per germline. CDR3 residues: CASSPPGLPNTGELFF. Here the CDR3 DNA reads TGTGCCAGCTCACCACCTGGACTACCGAACACCGGGGAGCTGTTTTTT.

This clonotype was seen more than once but under ten times. The chain couples TRBV6-1 to TRBJ2-2, with D possibly being TRBD1 or TRBD2 (5 bases each). The CDR3 sequence is 14 residues long. Trimming removed 6 bases from V and 1 base from J, with 9 bases in between. Germline V CDR1 and CDR2: MNHNS, SASEGT. The CDR3, as DNA: TGTGCCAGCAGGGGACGGATGAACACCGGGGAGCTGTTTTTT. Amino acids: CASRGRMNTGELFF.

This chain joins TRBV11-1 and TRBJ2-1; 13 bases fit TRBD2. V shed 4 bases, J shed 3 bases, and the junction held 9 bases outside the gene matches. CDR3 length equals 18 residues. The germline gives CDR1 SGHAT, CDR2 FQDESV (reference sequence). This chain's CDR3 is CASSSATSGGRVYNEQFF. The CDR3 DNA follows: TGTGCCAGCAGCTCCGCGACTAGCGGGGGGAGGGTCTACAATGAGCAGTTCTTC.

The rearrangement links TRBV10-3 to TRBJ2-2; D may be TRBD1 or TRBD2 (5 bases each). Trimming left V 10 bases short and J 1 base short, with 10 bases between. In germline, CDR1 is ENHRY, CDR2 SYGVKD. The CDR3 spans 13 residues. The CDR3 DNA reads TGTGCCACCGGGACGGGGAACACCGGGGAGCTGTTTTTT. It specifies CATGTGNTGELFF.

The V gene is TRBV19, the J gene TRBJ1-4, with D hard to call. This CDR3 contains 13 residues. Germline CDR1 and CDR2: LNHDA and SQIVND (reference sequence). V was clipped by 9 bases and J by 8 bases, with 16 bases between them. The CDR3 nucleotides are TGTGCCAGCCAAGGGCAAGGGCGAGAAAAACTGTTTTTT. It yields the protein CASQGQGREKLFF.

In regard to this clonotype: Since a much larger clone is just one base distant, this may be a read error. The genes are TRBV19 and TRBJ1-2; D is unresolved. Germline-derived CDR1 and CDR2 are LNHDA and SQIVND (reference sequence). V was trimmed by 7 bases and J by 5 bases, leaving 14 bases between them. The CDR3 consists of 13 residues. CDR3 nucleotide sequence: TGTGCCAGTAACGTGAGGTCGGGGTATGGCTACACCTTC. Residues: CASNVRSGYGYTF.

This clonotype was seen at least ten times. The genes are TRBV5-5 and TRBJ1-1; D not resolved. The V gene lost 2 bases and the J gene lost 0 bases, with 14 bases spanning the gap. CDR3 size: 16 residues. Germline assignment: CDR1 SGHKS and CDR2 YYEKEE (reference sequence). The CDR3 bases are TGTGCCAGCAGCTTAACAGACGAGGGCATGAACACTGAAGCTTTCTTT. Amino acid sequence: CASSLTDEGMNTEAFF.

The sample holds a few counts of this clonotype. V is TRBV7-9 and J is TRBJ2-6; D tentatively reads TRBD1 or TRBD2 (6 bases each). Germline V CDR1 and CDR2: SEHNR, FQNEAQ (reference sequence). Deletions cut 6 bases from V and 4 bases from J, with 13 bases between. The CDR3 sequence is 15 residues long. In DNA, the CDR3 is TGTGCCAGCAGTGAAGGGGGGACCGGGGCCAACGTCCTGACTTTC. It translates to CASSEGGTGANVLTF.